This is a list of T cell receptor beta chains from one sample in a study of cytomegalovirus exposure and HLA in healthy donors. Assay used: immunoSEQ multiplex PCR; TCRdb lists only in-frame clones, some missing. The sample has more than 150,000 clones; around 80% are singletons. The source material was PBMCs. These receptors all stem from a girl aged 10 to 17 in good health and CMV-seropositive. CDR3s leave out the opening cysteine and the closing phenylalanine or tryptophan. The D gene is left open where the match is weak.

v_call cdr3_length d_call cdr3_aa
TRBV11-2 14 TRBD1 ASSRPGTGDRGGAF
TRBV10-3 13 NA AISDGLQTYNEQF
TRBV6-1 13 NA ASSVSGTSYNEQF
TRBV5-6 12 NA ASSLVNSQETQY
TRBV4-2 14 NA ASSQEGLSPPNEQF
TRBV10-3 12 TRBD1 AISETRDSYEQY
TRBV6-5 12 TRBD1 ASSYAQGDYEQY
TRBV4-3 13 NA ASSQAGVSTDTQY
TRBV5-1 12 TRBD1 ASSGNRGTDTQY
TRBV12-5 20 TRBD1 ASGLVLGTGGAIKGSNTEAF
TRBV5-1 11 NA ASSQDTNYEQY
TRBV27 13 TRBD1 ASSPRTGGFEKLF
TRBV6-1 12 NA ASRYDGGNTEAF
TRBV9 13 TRBD2 ASSDGTSADGELF
TRBV10-2 11 NA ASSEWGQSEAF
TRBV10-1 17 TRBD1 ASSDFFGGTGDMNTEAF
TRBV4-2 14 NA ASSQPQDNRYNEQF
TRBV2 10 NA ASSVQAYEQY
TRBV19 11 NA ASSPRLGHGYT
TRBV19 13 NA ASSLSGTPTYEQY
TRBV5-1 12 NA ASSREIGTDTQY
TRBV19 13 TRBD1 ASSTETGGSYEQY
TRBV27 13 NA ASTFHGGVQETQY
TRBV10-2 15 TRBD2 ASSDPLAGGNTGELF
TRBV6-5 11 NA ASGREVGNTIY
TRBV2 12 NA ASSVLQANTEAF
TRBV6-5 13 NA ASSRQTGTSYEQY
TRBV18 13 TRBD1 ASSYRQGNAYEQY
TRBV16 12 NA ASSPNVVGGEQY
TRBV29-1 11 NA SGGGGTNEKLF
TRBV6-4 16 NA ASSDSITVVQAYYEQY